The 31 T cell receptor beta chains below all came from one sample that was sequenced in a study of OX40 agonist ivuxolimab in advanced cancers. Using immunoSEQ multiplex PCR, the repertoire was profiled, and TCRdb retains in-frame clones only, with some absent. The repertoire holds about 50,000 clones, with 80% to 90% as singletons. Specimen: CD4+ or CD8+ T cells sorted from blood, collected in a trial of the OX40 agonist ivuxolimab. The receptors were sampled from an adult with an advanced solid tumor such as melanoma, head and neck, liver or kidney cancer.

This chain uses TRBV15 with TRBJ2-7; the match to TRBD1 covers 10 bases. Trimming removed 0 bases from V and 5 bases from J; junction bases left unmatched: 7. Germline V gene data show CDR1 as LNHNV and CDR2 as YYDKDF (reference sequence). The length of the CDR3 is 16 residues. The CDR3 sequence is CATSRDRGTGAHEQYF. CDR3 nucleotides: TGTGCCACCAGCAGAGATCGGGGGACAGGGGCACACGAGCAGTACTTC.

The chain employs TRBV5-5 and TRBJ1-1; tentatively, D is TRBD1 (6 bases). There are 13 residues in the CDR3. The V gene's germline CDR1 is SGHKS and CDR2 YYEKEE (reference sequence). V was clipped by 4 bases and J by 3 bases, with 10 bases between them. As DNA, the CDR3 is TGTGCCAGCAGCGATGAGGGGGACACTGAAGCTTTCTTT. Its translation: CASSDEGDTEAFF.

This clone was seen a single time. The CDR3 region is CASSTSGRTQETQYF. As DNA, the CDR3 is TGCGCCAGCAGCACTAGCGGGAGGACCCAAGAGACCCAGTACTTC. This sequence joins TRBV5-1 and TRBJ2-5; 12 nucleotides agree with TRBD2. V was clipped by 4 bases and J by 1 base; unmatched bases: 2. The CDR3 consists of 15 residues. Germline V lookup: CDR1 SGHRS, CDR2 YFSETQ.

Points on this clone: At one boundary the junction diverges from the germline segment, which might be a read error. The V gene is TRBV7-2, the J gene TRBJ2-7; 7 nucleotides match TRBD2. CDR3 length: 16 residues. Germline values: CDR1 SGHTA, CDR2 FQGNSA. The CDR3 here is CASSLSRTSVSHEQYF. CDR3 coding DNA: TGTGCCAGCAGCTTGAGTCGCACTAGCGTCTCCCACGAGCAGTACTTC.

The gene calls are TRBV15 and TRBJ2-3; 7 bases are shared with TRBD2. Trimming at V came to 0 bases and at J to 8 bases, leaving 8 bases not matched to a gene. Germline lookup yields CDR1 LNHNV and CDR2 YYDKDF (reference sequence). This CDR3 is built from 15 residues. CDR3 nucleotides: TGTGCCACCAGCAGAGATCGATGGGGGGGAGGTACGCAGTATTTT. Amino acid sequence: CATSRDRWGGGTQYF.

The V gene is TRBV20-1, the J gene TRBJ2-1; D gene uncertain. Germline CDR1 is DFQATT and CDR2 is SNEGSKA (reference sequence). Trimming removed 6 bases from V and 4 bases from J, with 4 bases in between. This CDR3 has 10 residues. Written as DNA, the CDR3 is TGCAGTGCCAAGTACAATGAGCAGTTCTTC. It yields the protein CSAKYNEQFF.

The rearrangement uses TRBV6-1 and TRBJ2-2, with 12 nucleotides matching TRBD2. Unmatched junction bases numbered 2, after V lost 5 bases and J lost 4 bases. The CDR3 extends over 15 amino acids. CDR1 and CDR2 (germline): MNHNS, SASEGT. CDR3 DNA: TGTGCCAGCAGTCCACTAGCGGGAGGCACCGGGGAGCTGTTTTTT. Translated: CASSPLAGGTGELFF.

The chain joins TRBV6-6 to TRBJ2-7; no definite D call. The CDR3 consists of 13 residues. Trimming removed 0 bases at V and 5 bases at J, with 8 bases between. Germline assignment: CDR1 MNHNY and CDR2 SVGAGI (reference sequence). The CDR3 DNA reads as TGTGCCAGCAGTTACTCTTCAAGTAACGAGCAGTACTTC. Translated, it gives CASSYSSSNEQYF.

Here the CDR3 reads CASSGTSGAYNEQFF. The CDR3 bases are TGTGCCAGCAGTGGGACTAGCGGAGCGTACAATGAGCAGTTCTTC. The chain has TRBV2 and TRBJ2-1; 10 positions agree with TRBD2. Per the germline V gene, CDR1 is SNHLY and CDR2 is FYNNEI. The J segment lost 4 bases and the V segment lost 4 bases, leaving 4 bases of the junction unmatched. The CDR3 extends over 15 amino acids.

The chain carries TRBV5-1 and TRBJ2-7, with D perhaps TRBD1 or TRBD2 (6 bases each). The CDR3 consists of 13 residues. CDR1 is SGHRS and CDR2 is YFSETQ in the germline V gene. Trimming cost V 0 bases and J 6 bases, with 10 bases left between them. CDR3 in amino acids: CASSLEGGTEQYF. In DNA form, the CDR3 reads TGCGCCAGCAGCTTGGAGGGGGGTACCGAGCAGTACTTC.

This clone was seen a single time. The rearrangement joins TRBV6-6 to TRBJ1-1; D is possibly TRBD1 (5 bases). From germline, CDR1 is MNHNY and CDR2 SVGAGI (reference sequence). The V gene lost 2 bases and the J gene lost 1 base, with 8 bases spanning the gap. The CDR3 has 14 residues. The CDR3 DNA reads as TGTGCCAGCAGTTACGGGGACCAGAACACTGAAGCTTTCTTT. Protein product: CASSYGDQNTEAFF.

This chain uses TRBV6-1 with TRBJ2-1, with 7 nucleotides matching TRBD1. The CDR3 contains 14 residues. After removal of 4 bases from V and 6 bases from J, the junction contained 6 bases not matched to a gene. CDR1 MNHNS and CDR2 SASEGT come from the germline V gene. The CDR3 reads CASSADRDVNEQFF. The CDR3 DNA follows: TGTGCCAGCAGTGCAGACAGGGACGTCAATGAGCAGTTCTTC.

The CDR3 region is CAISDFGLEPAKNIQYF. The CDR3 DNA sequence: TGTGCCATCAGTGATTTCGGACTAGAACCAGCCAAAAACATTCAGTACTTC. This rearrangement joins TRBV10-3 to TRBJ2-4, with 7 bases fitting TRBD2. Germline V gene sequence: CDR1 ENHRY, CDR2 SYGVKD. There are 17 residues in the CDR3. V was clipped by 3 bases and J by 0 bases; unmatched bases: 8.

J is TRBJ2-1 and V is TRBV19; 7 positions match TRBD2. V dropped 3 bases and J dropped 0; count of bases not matched to a gene: 5. CDR1 and CDR2 from the germline V gene are LNHDA and SQIVND (reference sequence). The CDR3 runs 16 residues. The CDR3 region has the DNA TGTGCCAGTAGTATTTCTACGGGAGGCTCCTACAATGAGCAGTTCTTC. It translates to CASSISTGGSYNEQFF.

CDR3 in amino acids: CASSSLPVVPYNEQFF. CDR3 DNA sequence: TGTGCCAGCAGCTCACTCCCGGTCGTCCCCTACAATGAGCAGTTCTTC. The V call is TRBV7-2, the J call TRBJ2-1; D is undetermined. This CDR3 has 16 residues. Germline CDR1 and CDR2: SGHTA and FQGNSA. Trimming cost V 4 bases and J 2 bases, with 15 bases left between them.

This chain uses TRBV7-9 with TRBJ2-1, with 10 bases matching TRBD2. CDR1 is SEHNR and CDR2 is FQNEAQ in the germline V gene (reference sequence). The CDR3 covers 15 residues. With V trimmed by 1 base and J by 7 bases, 4 bases remained unmatched. CDR3 in DNA: TGTGCCAGCAGCTTAGGGCTAGCGGGAGTAAATGAGCAGTTCTTC. This gives the protein CASSLGLAGVNEQFF.

This chain joins TRBV10-1 and TRBJ2-2; 15 bases are shared with TRBD2. Germline V CDR1 and CDR2: WNHNN, SYGVQD (reference sequence). The CDR3 loop spans 17 amino acids. V lost 2 bases and J lost 5; bases outside the gene matches: 3. CDR3 residues: CASSEPGLAGGTGELFF. The CDR3 DNA reads as TGCGCCAGCAGTGAGCCGGGACTAGCGGGAGGAACCGGGGAGCTGTTTTTT.

For this clone: The same CDR3 can be traced to other DNA sequences in this sample. This rearrangement joins TRBV18 to TRBJ2-7, with TRBD2 matching over 7 bases. Germline loops: CDR1 KGHSH, CDR2 LQKENI. V gave up 2 bases and J gave up 3 bases; unmatched junction bases: 4. The CDR3 runs 14 residues. As DNA, the CDR3 is TGTGCCAGCTCACCAGGACTAGTTAGCTACGAGCAGTACTTC. Amino acids: CASSPGLVSYEQYF.

This chain joins TRBV4-1 and TRBJ2-5; D not resolved. This CDR3 spans 10 amino acids. From germline, CDR1 is MGHRA and CDR2 YSYEKL. Between the trimmed V and J ends, which lost 0 bases and 13 bases, there was a span of 6 bases. CDR3 amino acids: CASSQERLYF. Here the CDR3 DNA reads TGCGCCAGCAGCCAAGAGAGGCTGTACTTC.

This clone came up a few times. The chain recombines TRBV19 with TRBJ1-5; 8 nucleotides line up with TRBD1. In germline, CDR1 is LNHDA, CDR2 SQIVND (reference sequence). The V segment lost 5 bases and the J segment 2 bases; nucleotides outside the gene matches: 8. CDR3 length equals 16 residues. CDR3 residues: CASSLRGQRGNQPQHF. DNA for the CDR3: TGTGCCAGTAGTCTCAGGGGGCAAAGGGGCAATCAGCCCCAGCATTTT.

This clone appeared many times. CDR3: CASSFHPPQTSGRAGDTQYF. CDR3 DNA sequence: TGTGCCAGCAGCTTCCACCCTCCTCAGACTAGCGGGAGGGCGGGGGATACGCAGTATTTT. V usage is TRBV7-8 and J usage is TRBJ2-3; 14 bases agree with TRBD2. Losses at the gene ends were 3 bases for V and 6 bases for J; bases not matched to a gene: 17. The CDR3 contains 20 residues. Germline-derived CDR1 and CDR2 are SGHVS and FQNEAQ.

The chain recombines TRBV30 with TRBJ2-7; D tentatively reads TRBD1 or TRBD2 (6 bases each). The CDR3 sequence is 13 residues long. The germline gives CDR1 GTSNPN, CDR2 SVGIG (reference sequence). Trimming cost V 0 bases and J 6 bases, with 12 bases left between them. CDR3 residues: CAWSVGRGLEQYF. In nucleotides, the CDR3 is TGTGCCTGGAGTGTAGGACGGGGGCTCGAGCAGTACTTC.

This clone was recorded only once. This sequence joins TRBV19 and TRBJ1-1; the D gene is possibly TRBD1 (5 bases). Germline V gives CDR1 LNHDA, CDR2 SQIVND (reference sequence). V was clipped by 6 bases and J by 0 bases, with 20 bases between them. This CDR3 has 17 amino acids. CDR3: CASSRILGTAMNTEAFF. As DNA, the CDR3 is TGTGCCAGTAGCAGAATCTTGGGGACGGCTATGAACACTGAAGCTTTCTTT.

This clone was detected a few times. V gene TRBV5-1 combines with J gene TRBJ2-1; TRBD2 matches at 9 bases. The germline V gene encodes CDR1 SGHRS and CDR2 YFSETQ. This CDR3 region has 15 residues. The V gene end was trimmed by 3 bases and the J gene end by 4 bases; junction bases not matched to a gene: 5. As DNA, the CDR3 is TGCGCCAGCAGCTACACTAGCGGGCCTTACAATGAGCAGTTCTTC. It encodes CASSYTSGPYNEQFF.

The chain uses TRBV12-5 and TRBJ2-2; D ambiguous. The germline V and J ends were trimmed by 5 bases and 8 bases, with 9 bases remaining between them. Per germline, CDR1 LGHNT and CDR2 FRNRAP. The CDR3 is made up of 12 amino acids. The CDR3 sequence is CASGPPRGELFF. Written as DNA, the CDR3 is TGTGCTAGTGGTCCACCAAGGGGGGAGCTGTTTTTT.

With regard to this clone: One end of the junction is discordant with germline, which a read error may explain. This rearrangement joins TRBV2 to TRBJ2-3; 8 bases fit TRBD2. Germline values: CDR1 SNHLY, CDR2 FYNNEI. This CDR3 comprises 14 residues. CDR3 region: CASSPLRSGRDLGF. The CDR3 nucleotides are TGTGCCAGCAGTCCATTGAGGAGCGGGAGAGATCTGGGGTTT.

This chain uses TRBV19 with TRBJ2-5; 9 bases match TRBD1. Losses at the gene ends were 3 bases for V and 1 base for J; bases not matched to a gene: 0. Germline V gene sequence: CDR1 LNHDA, CDR2 SQIVND (reference sequence). This CDR3 comprises 14 residues. The CDR3 protein is CASSMDRGQETQYF. Written as DNA, the CDR3 is TGTGCCAGTAGTATGGACAGGGGCCAAGAGACCCAGTACTTC. Variable domain in full (rest from reference TRBV19 and TRBJ2-5): DGGITQSPKYLFRKEGQNVTLSCEQNLNHDAMYWYRQDPGQGLRLIYYSQIVNDFQKGDIAEGYSVSREKKESFPLTVTSAQKNPTAFYLCASSMDRGQETQYFGPGTRLLVL.

The V gene is TRBV27, the J gene TRBJ1-5, with D maybe TRBD1 (6 bases). Germline V gene data show CDR1 as MNHEY and CDR2 as SMNVEV (reference sequence). The CDR3 consists of 14 residues. Deletions cut 2 bases from V and 3 bases from J, with 8 bases between. The CDR3 DNA is TGTGCCAGCAGTTTAAGGGGGTCCAATCAGCCCCAGCATTTT. Amino acid sequence: CASSLRGSNQPQHF.

The V call is TRBV10-2, the J call TRBJ2-1, with TRBD2 matching over 7 bases. The junction had 8 bases not matched to a gene; V was cut back by 3 bases and J by 0 bases. CDR3 length: 17 amino acids. From germline, CDR1 is WSHSY and CDR2 SAAADI. The CDR3 DNA sequence: TGCGCCAGCAGTGATGGGTCTAGCGGTTACTCCTACAATGAGCAGTTCTTC. This codes for CASSDGSSGYSYNEQFF.

V is TRBV7-9 and J is TRBJ2-3; D may be TRBD2 (6 bases). Germline CDR1 and CDR2: SEHNR and FQNEAQ (reference sequence). Trimming stripped 4 bases from V and 0 bases from J, with 11 bases between. The CDR3 spans 15 residues. CDR3 protein: CASSSRLESTDTQYF. The DNA for the CDR3 is TGTGCCAGCAGCTCACGACTAGAGAGCACAGATACGCAGTATTTT. The full variable domain, completed using reference TRBV7-9 and TRBJ2-3, is DTGVSQNPRHKITKRGQNVTFRCDPISEHNRLYWYRQTLGQGPEFLTYFQNEAQLEKSRLLSDRFSAERPKGSFSTLEIQRTEQGDSAMYLCASSSRLESTDTQYFGPGTRLTVL.

The CDR3 DNA is TGTGCCAGTAGTATAGGTCAGGTTGGCGGGAGGGCCTCGGGTGAGACCCAGTACTTC. Amino acids: CASSIGQVGGRASGETQYF. The chain carries TRBV19 and TRBJ2-5; 9 bases match TRBD2. Germline V gives CDR1 LNHDA, CDR2 SQIVND (reference sequence). The junction had 17 bases not matched to a gene; V was cut back by 1 base and J by 5 bases. The CDR3 runs to 19 residues.